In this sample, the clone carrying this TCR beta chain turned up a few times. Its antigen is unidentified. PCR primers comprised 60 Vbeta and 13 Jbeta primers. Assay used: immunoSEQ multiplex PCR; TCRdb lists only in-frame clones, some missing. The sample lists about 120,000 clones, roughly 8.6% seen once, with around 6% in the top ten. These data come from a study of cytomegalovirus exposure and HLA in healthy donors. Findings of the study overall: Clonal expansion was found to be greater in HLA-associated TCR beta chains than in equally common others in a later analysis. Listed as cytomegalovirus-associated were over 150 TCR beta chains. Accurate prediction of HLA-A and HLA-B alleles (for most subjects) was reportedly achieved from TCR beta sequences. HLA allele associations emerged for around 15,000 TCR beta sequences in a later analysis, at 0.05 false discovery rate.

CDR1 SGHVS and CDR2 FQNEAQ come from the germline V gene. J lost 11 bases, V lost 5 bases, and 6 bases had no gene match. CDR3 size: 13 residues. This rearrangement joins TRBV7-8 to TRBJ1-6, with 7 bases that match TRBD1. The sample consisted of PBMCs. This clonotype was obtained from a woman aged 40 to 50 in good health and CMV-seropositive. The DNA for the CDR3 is TGTGCCAGCAGCATCGACAGGGCTCCACCCCTCCACTTT. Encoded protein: CASSIDRAPPLHF.